These 5 T cell receptor beta chains came from one sample sequenced in a study of blood T cell repertoires in COVID-19. TCRdb's table, derived via immunoSEQ multiplex PCR, lists solely in-frame clones and lacks some. Among under 200,000 clones listed, roughly 80% were seen once. The specimen was peripheral blood. The receptors derive from a woman of 80 years or more with acute or convalescent COVID-19.

The genes are TRBV14 and TRBJ2-6; 7 bases line up with TRBD1. The CDR3 loop spans 13 amino acids. J lost 13 bases, V lost 2 bases, and 5 bases had no gene match. CDR1 and CDR2 (germline): SGHDN, FVKESK. The CDR3 nucleotides are TGTGCCAGCAGCCAAAGACAGGGTAGGGTCCTGACTTTC. The encoded protein is CASSQRQGRVLTF.

The rearrangement uses TRBV5-4 and TRBJ1-1; possible D gene TRBD1, 5 bases. The CDR3 extends over 16 amino acids. Per germline, CDR1 SGHNT and CDR2 YYREEE (reference sequence). V was cut by 0 bases and J by 0 bases, with 12 bases left in between. The CDR3 sequence is CASSLAVQGLNTEAFF. In DNA, the CDR3 is TGTGCCAGCAGCTTGGCGGTCCAGGGCCTGAACACTGAAGCTTTCTTT.

This chain links TRBV5-4 with TRBJ2-7, with D perhaps TRBD2 (6 bases). CDR1 is SGHNT and CDR2 is YYREEE in the germline V gene (reference sequence). V was clipped by 0 bases and J by 5 bases, with 15 bases between them. This CDR3 contains 15 residues. The CDR3 loop reads CASSLAVGGSDEQYF. CDR3 nucleotide sequence: TGTGCCAGCAGCTTGGCCGTTGGAGGGAGCGACGAGCAGTACTTC.

This clone was found a few times. J is TRBJ2-7 and V is TRBV7-9; TRBD2 might be the D (5 bases). V shed 5 bases and J shed 2 bases, with 13 bases lying between them. The CDR3 is made up of 14 amino acids. CDR1 is SEHNR and CDR2 is FQNEAQ in the germline V gene (reference sequence). CDR3 in DNA: TGTGCCAGCAGCCCAATAGTGACTACCTACGAGCAGTACTTC. Encoded protein: CASSPIVTTYEQYF.

In DNA, the CDR3 is TGTGCCAGCAGCCAAGAAGGGCGGACAGGAAGACTAGCCAAAAACATTCAGTACTTC. This encodes CASSQEGRTGRLAKNIQYF. V and J are TRBV14 and TRBJ2-4, with 7 nucleotides matching TRBD1. This CDR3 is built from 19 residues. CDR1 is SGHDN, CDR2 FVKESK, per germline. The J segment lost 0 bases and the V segment lost 0 bases, leaving 11 bases of the junction unmatched.